This passage covers 3 T cell receptor beta chains from one sample sequenced in a study of patients and donors after allogeneic stem cell transplantation. Via MiXCR, TCRdb re-called the RT-PCR reads, giving one row per CDR3 protein. The data show approximately 160,000 distinct CDR3 sequences, about 29% seen once. The specimen sequenced was blood, either unsorted or a sorted T cell fraction (not recorded which). The receptors were sampled from a human donor who was either an allogeneic HSCT recipient or a stem cell or donor lymphocyte infusion donor (not recorded which). It is not recorded whose cells these are; they may come from a transplant donor.

This clonotype turned up a few times. The V gene is TRBV20-1, the J gene TRBJ2-1, with D uncertain. The germline gives CDR1 DFQATT, CDR2 SNEGSKA (reference sequence). The CDR3 runs to 10 residues. Trimming removed 5 bases at V and 7 bases at J, with 6 bases between. CDR3 sequence (DNA): TGCAGTGCTGAGAGGAATGAGCAGTTCTTC. Its protein is CSAERNEQFF.

This clonotype has just a few counts. This chain connects TRBV20-1 to TRBJ1-3; D may be TRBD1 (5 bases). The V end was cut by 0 bases, the J end by 5 bases, with 11 bases between. The CDR3 consists of 14 residues. Germline assignment: CDR1 DFQATT and CDR2 SNEGSKA (reference sequence). CDR3 loop: CSAREPGWRNTIYF. The CDR3, as DNA: TGCAGTGCTAGAGAGCCAGGGTGGAGAAACACCATATATTTT.

This clonotype was seen more than once but under ten times. The genes are TRBV2 and TRBJ1-1; no clear D. V gave up 9 bases and J gave up 2 bases, with 13 bases separating them. The CDR3 spans 13 residues. Germline values: CDR1 SNHLY, CDR2 FYNNEI. This CDR3 reads CARMRTKNTEAFF. In nucleotides, the CDR3 is TGTGCCAGAATGAGGACGAAAAACACTGAAGCTTTCTTT.